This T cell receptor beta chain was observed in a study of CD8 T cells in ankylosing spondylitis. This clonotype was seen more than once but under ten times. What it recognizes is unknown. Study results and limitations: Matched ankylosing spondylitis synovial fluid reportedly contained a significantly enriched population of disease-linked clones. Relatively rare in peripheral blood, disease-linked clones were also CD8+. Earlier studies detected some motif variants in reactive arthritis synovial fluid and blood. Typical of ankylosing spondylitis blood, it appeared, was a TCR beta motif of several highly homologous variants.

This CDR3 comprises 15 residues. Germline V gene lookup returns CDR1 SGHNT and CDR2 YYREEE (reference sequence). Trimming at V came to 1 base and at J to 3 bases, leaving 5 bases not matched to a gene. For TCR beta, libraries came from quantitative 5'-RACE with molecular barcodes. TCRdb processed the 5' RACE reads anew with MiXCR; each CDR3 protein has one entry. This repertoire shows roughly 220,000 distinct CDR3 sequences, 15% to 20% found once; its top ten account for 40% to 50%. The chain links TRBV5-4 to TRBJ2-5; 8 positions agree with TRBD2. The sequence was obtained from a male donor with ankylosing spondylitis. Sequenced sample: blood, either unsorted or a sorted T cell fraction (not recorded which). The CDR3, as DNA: TGTGCCAGCAGCTTGACGGGACTAGTTAAAGAGACCCAGTACTTC. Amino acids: CASSLTGLVKETQYF.